One and the same sample provided the 24 T cell receptor beta chains below, sequenced in a study of molecular identifiers for immune sequencing clone quantification. TCRdb re-called the PCR reads through MiXCR, storing one row per CDR3 protein. The sample has about 65,000 distinct CDR3 sequences; around a sixth are singletons. Specimen: naive CD8+ T cells from blood, with Jurkat cell RNA spiked in. The sample's subset: FACS-sorted CD8+CD4-CCR7+CD45RA+ naive T cells. These receptors were collected from a human donor in good health. Some libraries in this study had Jurkat cell RNA spiked in.

This clonotype has at least ten counts. This rearrangement joins TRBV15 to TRBJ1-6; no clear D. There are 16 residues in the CDR3. Trimming removed 1 base from V and 3 bases from J, with 10 bases in between. Germline-derived CDR1 and CDR2 are LNHNV and YYDKDF (reference sequence). This CDR3 is CATSRATHIYNSPLHF. Here the CDR3 DNA reads TGTGCCACCAGCAGAGCTACACACATCTATAATTCACCCCTCCACTTT. Using reference TRBV15 and TRBJ1-6 for the parts outside the CDR3, the full variable domain is DAMVIQNPRYQVTQFGKPVTLSCSQTLNHNVMYWYQQKSSQAPKLLFHYYDKDFNNEADTPDNFQSRRPNTSFCFLDIRSPGLGDTAMYLCATSRATHIYNSPLHFGNGTRLTVT.

This clonotype has at least ten counts. The V gene is TRBV29-1, the J gene TRBJ2-2, with 7 nucleotides matching TRBD2. This CDR3 spans 15 amino acids. CDR1 is SQVTM and CDR2 is ANQGSEA in the germline V gene. Trimming took 0 bases from V and 2 from J; bases not matched to a gene: 3. CDR3 sequence reads: CSVEDREDNTGELFF. As DNA, the CDR3 is TGCAGCGTTGAAGATCGGGAGGACAACACCGGGGAGCTGTTTTTT.

This clonotype was observed a few times. One end of the junction does not line up with germline, which may come from a read error. The rearrangement links TRBV9 to TRBJ1-2, with no clear D. The germline CDR1 and CDR2 sequences are SGDLS and YYNGEE. The CDR3 extends over 14 amino acids. In DNA form, the CDR3 reads TGTGCCAGCAGCCCTTACGATAGTAACTATAGCTACACCTTC. Amino acids: CASSPYDSNYSYTF.

Remarks on this clonotype: A much larger clone sits a single nucleotide away, making a read error possible. This chain links TRBV5-1 with TRBJ2-7; tentatively, D is TRBD2 (5 bases). This CDR3 has 17 amino acids. The germline gives CDR1 SGHRS, CDR2 YFSETQ. V lost 1 base and J lost 7, with 24 bases in between. CDR3 sequence reads: CASSLNPSRSFVGEQYF. As DNA, the CDR3 is TGCGCCAGCAGCTTGAATCCTAGCCGGTCGTTTGTTGGGGAGCAGTACTTC.

The J gene is TRBJ2-7, the V gene TRBV11-2, with a weak D call TRBD1 (6 bases). From germline, CDR1 is SGHAT and CDR2 FQNNGV. The V gene lost 6 bases and the J gene lost 5 bases, with 17 bases spanning the gap. This CDR3 is built from 14 residues. CDR3 nucleotides: TGTGCCAGCAGTTCCGGGACATACCTAAACGAGCAGTACTTC. It yields the protein CASSSGTYLNEQYF.

This clonotype was recorded a few times. The missing conserved phenylalanine or tryptophan at the end of this CDR3 makes a read error likely. It is unclear where the CDR3 begins or ends on the DNA, so no DNA is shown, and the CDR3 is as TCRdb lists it. The CDR3 sequence is CASSPRTRGPRRPQPQHS. The chain links TRBV21-1 to TRBJ1-5. TRBV21-1 is reported as a pseudogene. The CDR3 is 18 residues long, counting both termini.

This clonotype has at least ten counts. V is TRBV29-1 and J is TRBJ2-2, with D unresolved. Deletions cut 5 bases from V and 2 bases from J, with 6 bases between. CDR1 is SQVTM, CDR2 ANQGSEA, per germline. This CDR3 is 12 amino acids long. CDR3 bases: TGCAGCGTTATCATCAACACCGGGGAGCTGTTTTTT. Its protein product is CSVIINTGELFF.

In its sample, this clonotype was seen many times. This chain connects TRBV6-5 to TRBJ2-7, with 8 bases aligning to TRBD2. Trimming took 5 bases from V and 0 from J; bases not matched to a gene: 15. Per the germline V gene, CDR1 is MNHEY and CDR2 is SVGAGI. CDR3 length: 18 amino acids. The CDR3 spells CASSNRGLADAYSYEQYF. CDR3 DNA sequence: TGTGCCAGCAGTAACCGTGGACTAGCAGACGCCTACTCCTACGAGCAGTACTTC.

A single count supports this clonotype. A read error may be the cause here, since a much bigger clone is one base away. Lacking the conserved final phenylalanine or tryptophan, this CDR3 likely reflects a read error. V usage is TRBV5-4 and J usage is TRBJ2-3; D not certain. The CDR3 spans 12 residues. The V end was cut by 2 bases, the J end by 2 bases, with 3 bases between. Per the germline V gene, CDR1 is SGHNT and CDR2 is YYREEE (reference sequence). CDR3 residues: CASSFFTDTQYL. The CDR3 bases are TGTGCCAGCAGCTTTTTCACAGATACGCAGTATCTT.

This clonotype was detected ten times or more. V is TRBV27 and J is TRBJ2-3; D perhaps matches TRBD2 (6 bases). There are 16 residues in the CDR3. The V end lost 2 bases, the J end lost 1 base, and 13 bases lay between the germline ends. Germline V CDR1 and CDR2: MNHEY, SMNVEV (reference sequence). The CDR3 DNA sequence: TGTGCCAGCAGTTTAGGGACGGGGGTAGGCACAGATACGCAGTATTTT. Translation gives CASSLGTGVGTDTQYF.

This clonotype was counted at least ten times. The rearrangement uses TRBV20-1 and TRBJ2-7; D perhaps matches TRBD2 (6 bases). The V end lost 1 base, the J end lost 6 bases, and 25 bases lay between the germline ends. This CDR3 is built from 17 residues. Germline-derived CDR1 and CDR2 are DFQATT and SNEGSKA (reference sequence). CDR3 amino acids: CSARARLDLTVMTEQYF. The CDR3 DNA is TGCAGTGCTAGAGCTCGACTAGATTTGACCGTTATGACCGAGCAGTACTTC.

This clonotype was seen ten or more times. The V gene is TRBV30, the J gene TRBJ2-3; a possible D gene is TRBD2 (7 bases). Trimming removed 0 bases from V and 4 bases from J, with 14 bases in between. The CDR3 consists of 15 residues. Germline loops: CDR1 GTSNPN, CDR2 SVGIG (reference sequence). CDR3 in DNA: TGTGCCTGGAGTGTACTGGGGGCGGGGGCAGATACGCAGTATTTT. Translated, it gives CAWSVLGAGADTQYF.

This clonotype was seen at least ten times. CDR3 DNA: TGTGCCAGCATGACGCGTATGCTAGCGGGACCAGATACGCAGTATTTT. This sequence encodes CASMTRMLAGPDTQYF. The chain combines TRBV7-9 with TRBJ2-3, with 9 positions matching TRBD2. Germline assignment: CDR1 SEHNR and CDR2 FQNEAQ (reference sequence). V trimming: 7 bases; J trimming: 4 bases; junction bases outside the gene matches: 12. The CDR3 is 16 residues long.

This chain connects TRBV12-3 or TRBV12-4 to TRBJ2-3; D remains ambiguous. Trimming took off 7 bases at V and 3 bases at J, with 11 bases between the two ends. The CDR3 has 13 amino acids. The CDR3 region is CASNRAGTDTQYF. For the CDR3, the DNA is TGTGCCAGCAACCGGGCTGGGACAGATACGCAGTATTTT.

This clonotype was detected many times. The genes are TRBV4-1 and TRBJ2-7; D possibly uses TRBD1 or TRBD2 (5 bases each). V lost 1 base and J 2 bases, leaving 12 bases between the germline ends. CDR3 size: 15 residues. The germline gives CDR1 MGHRA, CDR2 YSYEKL. Here the CDR3 DNA reads TGCGCCAGCAGCCAAGTGGGGGTCCGAGCCTACGAGCAGTACTTC. As protein: CASSQVGVRAYEQYF.

This clonotype appeared a few times. This chain joins TRBV11-2 and TRBJ1-2, with unresolved D. The CDR3 extends over 13 amino acids. The germline V and J ends were trimmed by 4 bases and 2 bases, with 8 bases remaining between them. CDR1 is SGHAT and CDR2 is FQNNGV in the germline V gene. CDR3 coding DNA: TGTGCCAGCAGCTCTATACGGAACTATGGCTACACCTTC. Amino acids: CASSSIRNYGYTF. The whole variable domain, remainder taken from reference TRBV11-2 and TRBJ1-2, is EAGVAQSPRYKIIEKRQSVAFWCNPISGHATLYWYQQILGQGPKLLIQFQNNGVVDDSQLPKDRFSAERLKGVDSTLKIQPAKLEDSAVYLCASSSIRNYGYTFGSGTRLTVV.

This clonotype was detected many times. The chain employs TRBV9 and TRBJ2-7; D is possibly TRBD2 (6 bases). The CDR3 extends over 15 amino acids. Trimming took 0 bases from V and 0 from J, leaving 10 bases between them. From germline, CDR1 is SGDLS and CDR2 YYNGEE. The CDR3 region has the DNA TGTGCCAGCAGCGTAGATGGCGGGACCTCCTACGAGCAGTACTTC. Protein: CASSVDGGTSYEQYF.

This clonotype was counted between two and nine times. The rearrangement uses TRBV27 and TRBJ1-3; 7 bases are shared with TRBD1. The CDR3 sequence is 12 residues long. Germline V lookup: CDR1 MNHEY, CDR2 SMNVEV (reference sequence). With V trimmed by 4 bases and J by 7 bases, 1 base remained unmatched. As DNA, the CDR3 is TGTGCCAGCAGTTCAGGGGGGAACACCATATATTTT. It translates to CASSSGGNTIYF.

Concerning this clonotype itself: One base away lies a much larger clone, so this may be a sequencing read error. Because it lacks the conserved phenylalanine or tryptophan at the end, this CDR3 is likely a read error. CDR3 DNA: TGTGCCACCAGCTCCGTAGAGGGCCCTAGCACAGATACGCAGTATTCT. This codes for CATSSVEGPSTDTQYS. The chain links TRBV15 to TRBJ2-3, with D possibly being TRBD2 (5 bases). This CDR3 has 16 amino acids. The V gene lost 5 bases and the J gene lost 0 bases, with 15 bases spanning the gap. From germline, CDR1 is LNHNV and CDR2 YYDKDF (reference sequence).

A few counts support this clonotype. The rearrangement links TRBV12-3 or TRBV12-4 to TRBJ2-2; no firm D call. The CDR3 consists of 20 residues. Trimming stripped 6 bases from V and 1 base from J, with 27 bases between. CDR3 amino acids: CASSSTERDILHLNTGELFF. In DNA, the CDR3 is TGTGCCAGCAGCTCTACGGAGCGTGACATCCTTCACCTGAACACCGGGGAGCTGTTTTTT.

Note on this clonotype: Possible read error: a much larger clone is one base away. The chain links TRBV13 to TRBJ2-5; D uncertain. CDR1 and CDR2 from the germline V gene are PRHDT and FYEKMQ (reference sequence). CDR3 size: 14 residues. The CDR3 region has the DNA TGTACCAGCAGCTTAGGTCTTATACAAGAGACCCAGTACTTC. This gives the protein CTSSLGLIQETQYF.

This clonotype was picked up many times. The genes are TRBV15 and TRBJ2-1; 11 bases match TRBD2. The CDR3 is made up of 22 amino acids. Germline V gives CDR1 LNHNV, CDR2 YYDKDF (reference sequence). The V gene end was trimmed by 0 bases and the J gene end by 6 bases; junction bases not matched to a gene: 22. CDR3 loop: CATSRDLVGSVDISGRVNEQFF. CDR3 bases: TGTGCCACCAGCAGAGATCTCGTGGGATCGGTGGACATTAGCGGGAGGGTCAATGAGCAGTTCTTC.

As concerns this clonotype: A much larger clone sits a single nucleotide away, making a read error possible. The DNA of the CDR3 is TGTGCCAGCAGGCCCACGGGGGTTTCCCTGAACACTGAAGCTCTCTTT. Its protein product is CASRPTGVSLNTEALF. V usage is TRBV14 and J usage is TRBJ1-1; TRBD1 is a possible D gene (5 bases). This CDR3 is 16 amino acids long. Per the germline V gene, CDR1 is SGHDN and CDR2 is FVKESK. Full variable domain (missing parts from reference TRBV14 and TRBJ1-1): EAGVTQFPSHSVIEKGQTVTLRCDPISGHDNLYWYRRVMGKEIKFLLHFVKESKQDESGMPNNRFLAERTGGTYSTLKVQPAELEDSGVYFCASRPTGVSLNTEALFGQGTRLTVV.

The table lists this clonotype with a count of one. A much larger clone lies one base from this, so it may be a read error. V is TRBV27 and J is TRBJ2-7, with D hard to call. Germline V CDR1 and CDR2: MNHEY, SMNVEV (reference sequence). The CDR3 is 13 amino acids. CDR3 nucleotides: TGTGCCGGCAGTATGGGCCGCTCGTACGAGCAGTACTTC. Translated: CAGSMGRSYEQYF.